This T cell receptor beta chain was retrieved from a study of blood T cell repertoires in COVID-19 (dated by TCRdb to about 2020). Regarding the research as a whole: Samples covering the acute and convalescent phases of COVID-19 were provided by collaborators in the United States, Italy and Spain. The repertoires were released in a freely available public database meant as a resource for research on the immune response to SARS-CoV-2. Sample metadata almost always included a de-identified subject ID, COVID-19 status, age in years and sex. Samples came from the ongoing ImmuneRACE study (first 160 participants) plus 1,254 subjects from 6 global collaborators. The prospective study material was composed of cDNA or gDNA derived from T cells, B-cell-depleted T cells, or PBMCs. Subjects who had been exposed to COVID-19, were actively infected with it, or had recovered from it provided the deeply sampled blood TCRbeta repertoires that made up the dataset. Where available, HLA class I and class II types were taken from metadata supplied by the sample provider and were not determined by assay-based typing. Overall study results and their limits: How much clinical and demographic metadata was included differed by source and by participant, and the metadata was provided uncurated.

From the germline V gene (reference sequence), CDR1 is MNHEY and CDR2 is SMNVEV. Including the terminal cysteine and phenylalanine, the CDR3 comprises 15 residues. Only the CDR3 DNA stays, 45 bases, in frame from base 1. V is pared back by 3 bases and J by 0 bases, with 11 bases lying between the germline termini. The collaborating institutions used their own protocols to collect whole blood in K2EDTA tubes. For TCRbeta analysis, collaborators shipped samples as frozen whole blood, isolated PBMCs, or DNA extracted from either of those sample types. About this clone itself: This clone's antigen is unknown. Per-base quality was not reported, and no clone a single base away is much larger than it.

The immunoSEQ Assay, a bias-controlled multiplex PCR, was used to amplify TCRbeta CDR3 regions from genomic DNA. Per the source publication's procedure: Within the assay, amplification of reference gene primers was used to estimate how many nucleated cells each sample contained. Sequence reads were collapsed and filtered to measure the absolute abundance of every unique TCRbeta CDR3 rearrangement. For each sample, productive Simpson clonality was calculated as the square root of Simpson's diversity index across productive rearrangements. TCRdb mirrors the immuneACCESS table, restricted to in-frame sequences. Some clones are absent from its copies; in checked studies, under half trace to an unresolved V gene, and the reason for the others is unknown. The DNA gave D and trimming, while V, J and clone size come from that table. The sample profile shows approximately 99,000 clones; about 86% of them were found once. Roughly 13% of the sample comes from the top ten.

The receptor was isolated from a woman aged 60 to 75 in a cohort sampled during active or convalescent COVID-19. Here the chain combines TRBV27 and TRBJ1-1, with the D segment identity uncertain. Sequencing input: peripheral blood. DNA sequence: TGTGCCAGCAGTTTGGTTGTCGGGATGAACACTGAAGCTTTCTTT. The resulting protein is CASSLVVGMNTEAFF.